These T cell receptor beta chains were read from a single sample in a study of T cells in Graves' hyperthyroidism and ophthalmopathy. TCRdb analysed the multiplex PCR reads with MiXCR anew, one entry per CDR3 protein. The sample yields approximately 600,000 distinct CDR3 sequences, roughly 13% seen once. The sample taken for sequencing was blood. All receptors derive from a woman younger than 45 with Graves' hyperthyroidism that later progressed to Graves' ophthalmopathy. Both conserved end residues are part of each CDR3. The order of the fields is V gene, CDR3 length, D gene, clone size, J gene, CDR3 protein, CDR3 DNA. The D gene is left open where the match is weak. Clone size appears in some rows only: once, few, many, or a class for an expanded clone.

v_gene: TRBV20-1
len: 15
d_gene: TRBD2
abundance: many
j_gene: TRBJ2-1
CDR3aa: CSAITTSGAYNEQFF
CDR3nt: TGCAGTGCTATAACGACTAGCGGAGCCTACAATGAGCAGTTCTTC

v_gene: TRBV29-1
len: 14
d_gene: .
abundance: many
j_gene: TRBJ1-2
CDR3aa: CSVSSSTGNYGYTF
CDR3nt: TGCAGCGTGTCCAGTTCGACAGGAAACTATGGCTACACCTTC

v_gene: TRBV2
len: 14
d_gene: .
abundance: many
j_gene: TRBJ2-3
CDR3aa: CASPKASNADTQYF
CDR3nt: TGTGCCAGCCCTAAGGCTAGTAACGCAGATACGCAGTATTTT

v_gene: TRBV7-2
len: 15
d_gene: TRBD1
abundance: many
j_gene: TRBJ1-4
CDR3aa: CASSFSLRDSQKLFF
CDR3nt: TGTGCCAGCAGCTTCTCCCTCCGGGACAGCCAAAAACTGTTTTTT

v_gene: TRBV30
len: 13
d_gene: .
abundance: few
j_gene: TRBJ2-7
CDR3aa: CAYLAALSYEQYF
CDR3nt: TGTGCCTACCTAGCTGCCCTCTCCTACGAGCAGTACTTC

v_gene: TRBV7-8
len: 15
d_gene: .
abundance: .
j_gene: TRBJ1-4
CDR3aa: CASSLAQLREEKLFF
CDR3nt: TGTGCCAGCAGCTTAGCGCAACTGAGGGAGGAAAAACTGTTTTTT

v_gene: TRBV10-3
len: 14
d_gene: .
abundance: .
j_gene: TRBJ1-1
CDR3aa: CAISDGGGDTEAFF
CDR3nt: TGTGCCATCAGTGATGGGGGGGGGGACACTGAAGCTTTCTTT

v_gene: TRBV14
len: 13
d_gene: .
abundance: few
j_gene: TRBJ1-2
CDR3aa: CASSQVEVYGYTF
CDR3nt: TGTGCCAGCAGCCAAGTTGAAGTCTATGGCTACACCTTC

v_gene: TRBV2
len: 14
d_gene: .
abundance: .
j_gene: TRBJ2-7
CDR3aa: CASRASVGHYEQYF
CDR3nt: TGTGCCAGCAGGGCCTCGGTGGGCCACTACGAGCAGTACTTC

v_gene: TRBV6-1
len: 15
d_gene: TRBD1
abundance: many
j_gene: TRBJ1-5
CDR3aa: CASSEGTGGFQPQHF
CDR3nt: TGTGCCAGCAGTGAGGGGACAGGGGGCTTTCAGCCCCAGCATTTT

v_gene: TRBV29-1
len: 13
d_gene: .
abundance: .
j_gene: TRBJ2-2
CDR3aa: CSVESGDAGELFF
CDR3nt: TGCAGCGTTGAATCCGGGGACGCCGGGGAGCTGTTTTTT

v_gene: TRBV14
len: 13
d_gene: .
abundance: few
j_gene: TRBJ2-1
CDR3aa: CASSPETVLEQFF
CDR3nt: TGTGCCAGCAGCCCAGAGACAGTCCTCGAGCAGTTCTTC

v_gene: TRBV4-1
len: 16
d_gene: .
abundance: many
j_gene: TRBJ2-5
CDR3aa: CASSPTYGGADETQYF
CDR3nt: TGCGCCAGCAGCCCTACCTATGGGGGGGCGGACGAGACCCAGTACTTC

v_gene: TRBV5-1
len: 16
d_gene: .
abundance: many
j_gene: TRBJ2-1
CDR3aa: CASSLGVNDAYNEQFF
CDR3nt: TGCGCCAGCAGCTTGGGGGTCAATGACGCCTACAATGAGCAGTTCTTC

v_gene: TRBV11-2
len: 17
d_gene: TRBD2
abundance: .
j_gene: TRBJ2-2
CDR3aa: CASSFDLLAGTTGELFF
CDR3nt: TGTGCCAGCAGCTTCGACCTCTTAGCGGGAACCACCGGGGAGCTGTTTTTT

v_gene: TRBV4-1
len: 17
d_gene: .
abundance: .
j_gene: TRBJ1-6
CDR3aa: CASRRILQGRRESPLHF
CDR3nt: TGCGCCAGCAGGCGGATTTTACAGGGCAGACGGGAATCACCCCTCCACTTT

v_gene: TRBV12-3/TRBV12-4
len: 12
d_gene: .
abundance: .
j_gene: TRBJ1-2
CDR3aa: CASSLRPGGYTF
CDR3nt: TGTGCCAGCAGTTTAAGGCCAGGGGGCTACACCTTC

v_gene: TRBV12-3/TRBV12-4
len: 17
d_gene: TRBD2
abundance: many
j_gene: TRBJ2-5
CDR3aa: CASSSRRRGGRGETQYF
CDR3nt: TGTGCCAGCAGTTCCAGACGCAGGGGCGGGAGGGGAGAGACCCAGTACTTC

v_gene: TRBV3-1
len: 12
d_gene: .
abundance: many
j_gene: TRBJ2-7
CDR3aa: CASSPGLYEQYF
CDR3nt: TGTGCCAGCAGCCCGGGACTCTACGAGCAGTACTTC

v_gene: TRBV2
len: 17
d_gene: TRBD2
abundance: few
j_gene: TRBJ2-1
CDR3aa: CASSALRLAGALNEQFF
CDR3nt: TGTGCCAGCAGTGCCCTTAGACTAGCGGGGGCCCTCAATGAGCAGTTCTTC